Listed below are T cell receptor beta chains from one sample, sequenced in a study of graft-versus-host responses after intestinal transplantation. TCRdb's copy holds only in-frame clones and misses some; the assay was immunoSEQ multiplex PCR. This sample carries roughly 97,000 clones, around nine tenths of them seen once, and the ten largest clones take about 16%. The starting material was PBMCs, obtained approximately 470 days after intestinal transplant. Receptor source: a human patient who received an intestinal transplant, so some T cells may come from the graft donor. Each CDR3 is given with its conserved first and last residue. A D gene is named only where the DNA matches it firmly.

d_call | j_call | v_call | cdr3_aa | cdr3_nt
TRBD2 | TRBJ2-5 | TRBV4-2 | CASSQSLSGLRETQYF | TGTGCCAGCAGCCAGAGCCTTAGCGGGCTTCGGGAGACCCAGTACTTC
TRBD2 | TRBJ2-7 | TRBV19 | CASSRGTGGRFYEQYF | TGTGCCAGTAGCCGCGGGACGGGGGGTCGATTCTACGAGCAGTACTTC
NA | TRBJ1-1 | TRBV6-5 | CASSYSGQPNTEAFF | TGTGCCAGCAGTTACTCGGGGCAGCCAAACACTGAAGCTTTCTTT
TRBD1 | TRBJ2-7 | TRBV5-1 | CASSLGQGNSDYEQYF | TGCGCCAGCAGCTTGGGACAGGGGAATAGTGACTACGAGCAGTACTTC
NA | TRBJ2-1 | TRBV10-3 | CAISTKPPNYGPTGGEQFF | TGTGCCATCAGCACCAAGCCCCCGAACTACGGGCCAACTGGGGGTGAGCAGTTCTTC
NA | TRBJ2-3 | TRBV6-4 | CASSPWGTTDTQYF | TGTGCCAGCAGTCCCTGGGGCACCACAGATACGCAGTATTTT
NA | TRBJ1-4 | TRBV28 | CASSQEVWDEKLFF | TGTGCCAGCAGCCAGGAGGTGTGGGATGAAAAACTGTTTTTT
NA | TRBJ2-5 | TRBV4-1 | CASSQDSETQYF | TGCGCCAGCAGCCAAGATTCCGAGACCCAGTACTTC
TRBD1 | TRBJ1-1 | TRBV5-1 | CASRLRGRGNTEAFF | TGCGCCAGCAGACTCAGGGGGCGAGGGAACACTGAAGCTTTCTTT
NA | TRBJ1-1 | TRBV5-1 | CASSFGPTNTEAFF | TGCGCCAGCAGCTTTGGGCCGACGAACACTGAAGCTTTCTTT
NA | TRBJ1-1 | TRBV10-3 | CATRGWVSGDTEAFF | TGTGCCACCCGCGGGTGGGTTTCGGGGGACACTGAAGCTTTCTTT
NA | TRBJ1-2 | TRBV7-3 | CASSPEAQGYGYTF | TGTGCCAGCAGCCCAGAGGCACAGGGCTATGGCTACACCTTC
TRBD1 | TRBJ2-7 | TRBV13 | CASSLDRAAPYEQYF | TGTGCCAGCAGCCTCGACAGGGCTGCCCCCTACGAGCAGTACTTC